The clone carrying this T cell receptor (beta chain) has at least ten counts. No antigen is known for it. This sample is part of a study of T cells in Graves' hyperthyroidism and ophthalmopathy. The CDR3 sequence is 12 residues long. Trimming stripped 5 bases from V and 10 bases from J, with 13 bases between. The germline V gene encodes CDR1 SGHAT and CDR2 FQDESV (reference sequence). Study findings and constraints: Ophthalmopathy was distinguished from stable hyperthyroidism by 13 V-J signatures.

Amplification of TCR beta CDR3 regions used RNA as the template. Researchers ran a first-round RT-PCR on the TCR CDR3 using the HTBI primer set. In TCRdb, the multiplex PCR reads were re-called with MiXCR into one record per CDR3 protein. The table has around 400,000 distinct CDR3 sequences, more than 20% seen once. Sequencing was performed on blood. The V gene is TRBV11-1, the J gene TRBJ2-3, with a tentative D call TRBD1 (6 bases). The receptor's source is a man over 45 with Graves' hyperthyroidism. The CDR3 is CASSPRGSAQYF. In DNA form, the CDR3 reads TGTGCCAGCAGCCCGAGGGGGTCTGCGCAGTATTTT.